The clone carrying this T cell receptor (beta chain) was seen just once. This sample was taken from a study of blood T cell repertoires in COVID-19. Study context: The United States, Italy and Spain supplied acute and convalescent COVID-19 samples.

Method: immunoSEQ multiplex PCR; TCRdb's copy keeps in-frame clones and lacks some. In the table there are 250,000 or so clones, around 86% of which are singletons. Trimming stripped 4 bases from V and 4 bases from J, with 18 bases between. Germline loops: CDR1 SGDLS, CDR2 YYNGEE. CDR3 size: 15 residues. Sequencing input: peripheral blood. The J gene is TRBJ2-7, the V gene TRBV9, with a tentative D call TRBD1 (7 bases). The origin of this receptor is a man older than 75 with acute or convalescent COVID-19. CDR3 loop: CASSPQLEGAYEQYF. DNA of the CDR3: TGTGCCAGCAGCCCCCAGTTGGAGGGGGCTTACGAGCAGTACTTC.